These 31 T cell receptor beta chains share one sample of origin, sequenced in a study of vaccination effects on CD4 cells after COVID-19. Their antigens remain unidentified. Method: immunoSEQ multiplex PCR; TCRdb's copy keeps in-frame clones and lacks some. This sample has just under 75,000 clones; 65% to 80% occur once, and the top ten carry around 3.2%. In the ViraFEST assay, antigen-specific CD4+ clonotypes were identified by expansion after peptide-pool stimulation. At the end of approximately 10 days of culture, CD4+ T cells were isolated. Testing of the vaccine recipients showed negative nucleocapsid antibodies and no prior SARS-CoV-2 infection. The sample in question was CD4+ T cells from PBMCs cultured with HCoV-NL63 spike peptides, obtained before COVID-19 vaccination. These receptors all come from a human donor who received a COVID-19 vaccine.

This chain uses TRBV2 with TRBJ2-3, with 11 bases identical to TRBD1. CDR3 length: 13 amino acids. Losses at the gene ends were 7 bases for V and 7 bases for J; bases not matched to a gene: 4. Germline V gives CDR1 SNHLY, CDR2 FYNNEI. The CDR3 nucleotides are TGTGCCAGCAAGGACAGGGGGCCTAATACGCAGTATTTT. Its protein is CASKDRGPNTQYF.

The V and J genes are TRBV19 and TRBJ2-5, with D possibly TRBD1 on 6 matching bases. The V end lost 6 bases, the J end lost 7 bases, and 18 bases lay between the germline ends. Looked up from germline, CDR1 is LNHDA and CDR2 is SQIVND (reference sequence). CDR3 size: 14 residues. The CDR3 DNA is TGTGCCAGTAGAAAATCCCGGGACACAGGGACCCAGTACTTC. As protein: CASRKSRDTGTQYF.

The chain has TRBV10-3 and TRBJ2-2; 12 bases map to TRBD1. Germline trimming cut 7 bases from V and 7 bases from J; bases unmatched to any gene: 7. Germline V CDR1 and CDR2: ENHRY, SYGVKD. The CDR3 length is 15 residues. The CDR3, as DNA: TGTGCCATCACCCCGGGACAGGGGGCCGGCGGGGAGCTGTTTTTT. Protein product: CAITPGQGAGGELFF.

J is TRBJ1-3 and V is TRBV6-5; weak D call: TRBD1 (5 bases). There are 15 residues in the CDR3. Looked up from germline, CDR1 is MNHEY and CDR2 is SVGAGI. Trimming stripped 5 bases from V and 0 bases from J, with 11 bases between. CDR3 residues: CASSRWGGSGNTIYF. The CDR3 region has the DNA TGTGCCAGCAGTAGGTGGGGGGGCTCTGGAAACACCATATATTTT.

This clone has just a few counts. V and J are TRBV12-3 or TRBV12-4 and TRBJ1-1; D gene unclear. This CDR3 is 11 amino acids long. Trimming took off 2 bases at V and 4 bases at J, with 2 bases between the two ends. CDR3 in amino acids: CASSLSTEAFF. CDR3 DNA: TGTGCCAGCAGTTTATCCACTGAAGCTTTCTTT.

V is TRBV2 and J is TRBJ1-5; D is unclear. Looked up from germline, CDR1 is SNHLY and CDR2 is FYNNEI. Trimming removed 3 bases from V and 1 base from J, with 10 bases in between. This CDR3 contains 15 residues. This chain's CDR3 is CASSEFGPSNQPQHF. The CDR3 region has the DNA TGTGCCAGCAGTGAGTTTGGCCCCAGCAATCAGCCCCAGCATTTT. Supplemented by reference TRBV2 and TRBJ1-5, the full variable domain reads EPEVTQTPSHQVTQMGQEVILRCVPISNHLYFYWYRQILGQKVEFLVSFYNNEISEKSEIFDDQFSVERPDGSNFTLKIRSTKLEDSAMYFCASSEFGPSNQPQHFGDGTRLSIL.

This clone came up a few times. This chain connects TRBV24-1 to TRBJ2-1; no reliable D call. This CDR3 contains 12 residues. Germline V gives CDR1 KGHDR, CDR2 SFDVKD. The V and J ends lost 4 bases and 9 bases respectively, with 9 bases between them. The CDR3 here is CATSDTNSEQFF. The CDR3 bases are TGTGCCACCAGTGACACAAATTCTGAGCAGTTCTTC.

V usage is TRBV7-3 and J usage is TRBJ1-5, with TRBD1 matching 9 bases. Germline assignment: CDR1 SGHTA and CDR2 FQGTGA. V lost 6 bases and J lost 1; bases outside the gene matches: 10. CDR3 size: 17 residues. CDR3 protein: CASRSGTGSMSNQPQHF. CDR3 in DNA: TGTGCCAGCAGATCCGGGACAGGGAGTATGAGCAATCAGCCCCAGCATTTT. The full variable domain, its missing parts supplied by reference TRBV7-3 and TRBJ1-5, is GAGVSQTPSNKVTEKGKYVELRCDPISGHTALYWYRQSLGQGPEFLIYFQGTGAADDSGLPNDRFFAVRPEGSVSTLKIQRTERGDSAVYLCASRSGTGSMSNQPQHFGDGTRLSIL.

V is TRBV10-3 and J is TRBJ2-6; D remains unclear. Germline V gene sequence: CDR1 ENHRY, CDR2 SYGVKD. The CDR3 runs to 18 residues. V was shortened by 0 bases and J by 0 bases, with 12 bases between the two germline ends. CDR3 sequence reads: CAISESLSADSGANVLTF. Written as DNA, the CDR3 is TGTGCCATCAGTGAGTCTTTGTCGGCGGACTCTGGGGCCAACGTCCTGACTTTC.

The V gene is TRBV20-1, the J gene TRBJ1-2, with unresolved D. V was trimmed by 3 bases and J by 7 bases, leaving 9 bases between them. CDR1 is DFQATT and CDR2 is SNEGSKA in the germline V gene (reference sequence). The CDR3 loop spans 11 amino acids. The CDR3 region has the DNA TGCAGTGCTAGGGCTCCGACTGGCTACACCTTC. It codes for CSARAPTGYTF.

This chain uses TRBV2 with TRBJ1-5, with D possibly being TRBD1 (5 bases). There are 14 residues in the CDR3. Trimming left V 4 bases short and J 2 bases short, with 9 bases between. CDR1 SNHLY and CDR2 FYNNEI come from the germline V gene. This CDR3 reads CASSGDSRNQPQHF. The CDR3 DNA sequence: TGTGCCAGCAGTGGTGACAGCCGCAATCAGCCCCAGCATTTT.

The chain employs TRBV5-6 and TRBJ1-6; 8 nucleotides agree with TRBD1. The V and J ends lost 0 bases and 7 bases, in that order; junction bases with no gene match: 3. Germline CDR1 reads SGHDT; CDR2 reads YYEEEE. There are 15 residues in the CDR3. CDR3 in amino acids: CASSLVGQDNSPLHF. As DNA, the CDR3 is TGTGCCAGCAGCTTGGTGGGACAGGACAATTCACCCCTCCACTTT.

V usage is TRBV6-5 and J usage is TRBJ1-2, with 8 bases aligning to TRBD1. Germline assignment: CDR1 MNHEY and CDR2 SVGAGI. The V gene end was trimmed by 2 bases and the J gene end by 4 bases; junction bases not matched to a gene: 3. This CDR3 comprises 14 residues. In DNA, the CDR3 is TGTGCCAGCAGTTACGGGGACAGGATCTATGGCTACACCTTC. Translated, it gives CASSYGDRIYGYTF.

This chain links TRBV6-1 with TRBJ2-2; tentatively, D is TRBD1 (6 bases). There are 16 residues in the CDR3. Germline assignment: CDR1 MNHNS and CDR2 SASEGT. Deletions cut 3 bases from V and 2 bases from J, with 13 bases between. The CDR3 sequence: CASSEHGQINTGELFF. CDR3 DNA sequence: TGTGCCAGCAGTGAGCACGGACAGATAAACACCGGGGAGCTGTTTTTT.

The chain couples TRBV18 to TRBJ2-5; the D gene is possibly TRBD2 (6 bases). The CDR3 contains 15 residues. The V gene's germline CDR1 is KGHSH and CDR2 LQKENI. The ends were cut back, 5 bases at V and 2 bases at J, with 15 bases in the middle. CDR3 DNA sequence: TGTGCCAGCTCAGCGCTTATGAGCGGGCAAGAGACCCAGTACTTC. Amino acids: CASSALMSGQETQYF.

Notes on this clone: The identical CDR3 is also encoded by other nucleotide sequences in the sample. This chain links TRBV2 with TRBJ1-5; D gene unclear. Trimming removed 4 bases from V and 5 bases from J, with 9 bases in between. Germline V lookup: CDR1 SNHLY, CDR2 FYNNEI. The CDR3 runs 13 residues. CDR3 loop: CASSGTGDQPQHF. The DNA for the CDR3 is TGTGCCAGCAGTGGGACTGGCGATCAGCCCCAGCATTTT.

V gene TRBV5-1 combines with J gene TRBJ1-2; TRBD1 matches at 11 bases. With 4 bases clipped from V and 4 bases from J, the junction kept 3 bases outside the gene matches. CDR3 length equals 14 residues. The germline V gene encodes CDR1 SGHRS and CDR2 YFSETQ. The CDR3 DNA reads TGCGCCAGCAGCCGGGACAGGGGGGGCTATGGCTACACCTTC. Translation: CASSRDRGGYGYTF.

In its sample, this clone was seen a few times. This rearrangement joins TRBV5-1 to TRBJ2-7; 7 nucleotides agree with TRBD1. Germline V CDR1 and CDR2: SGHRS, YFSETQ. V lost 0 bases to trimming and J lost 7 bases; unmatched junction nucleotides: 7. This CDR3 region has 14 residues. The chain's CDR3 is CASSLEGQSGEQYV. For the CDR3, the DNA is TGCGCCAGCAGCTTGGAGGGACAGAGCGGAGAGCAGTACGTC.

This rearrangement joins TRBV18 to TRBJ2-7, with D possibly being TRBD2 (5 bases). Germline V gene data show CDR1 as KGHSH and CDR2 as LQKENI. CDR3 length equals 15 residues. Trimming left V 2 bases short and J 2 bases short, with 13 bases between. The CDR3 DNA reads TGTGCCAGCTCACCATCTAGCTCCTCGACCTACGAGCAGTACGTC. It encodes CASSPSSSSTYEQYV.

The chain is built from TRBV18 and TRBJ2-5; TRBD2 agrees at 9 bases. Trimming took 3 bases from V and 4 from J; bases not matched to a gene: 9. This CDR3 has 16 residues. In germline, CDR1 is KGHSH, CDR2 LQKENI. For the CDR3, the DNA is TGTGCCAGCTCACCCAGAGCGGGGGGAAGAGGAGAGACCCAGTACTTC. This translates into CASSPRAGGRGETQYF.

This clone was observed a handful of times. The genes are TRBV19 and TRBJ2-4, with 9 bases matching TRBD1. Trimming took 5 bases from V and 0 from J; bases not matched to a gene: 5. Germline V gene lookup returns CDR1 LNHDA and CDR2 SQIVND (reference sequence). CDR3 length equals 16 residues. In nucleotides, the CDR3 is TGTGCCAGTAGTCCTGGGACAGGGCTAGCCAAAAACATTCAGTACTTC. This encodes CASSPGTGLAKNIQYF.

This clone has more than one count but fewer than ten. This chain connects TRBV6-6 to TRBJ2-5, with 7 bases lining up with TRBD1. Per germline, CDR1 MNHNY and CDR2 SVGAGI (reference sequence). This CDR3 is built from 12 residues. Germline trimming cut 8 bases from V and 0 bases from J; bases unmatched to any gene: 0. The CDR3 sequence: CASGTDQETQYF. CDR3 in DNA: TGTGCCAGCGGGACAGACCAAGAGACCCAGTACTTC.

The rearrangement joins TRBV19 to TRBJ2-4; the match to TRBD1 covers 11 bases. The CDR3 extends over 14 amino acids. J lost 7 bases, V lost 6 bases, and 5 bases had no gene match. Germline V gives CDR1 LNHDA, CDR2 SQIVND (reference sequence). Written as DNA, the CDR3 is TGTGCCAGTAGCCTGGACAGGGGGCATAACATTCAGTACTTC. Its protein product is CASSLDRGHNIQYF. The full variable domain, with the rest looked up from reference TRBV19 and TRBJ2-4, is DGGITQSPKYLFRKEGQNVTLSCEQNLNHDAMYWYRQDPGQGLRLIYYSQIVNDFQKGDIAEGYSVSREKKESFPLTVTSAQKNPTAFYLCASSLDRGHNIQYFGAGTRLSVL.

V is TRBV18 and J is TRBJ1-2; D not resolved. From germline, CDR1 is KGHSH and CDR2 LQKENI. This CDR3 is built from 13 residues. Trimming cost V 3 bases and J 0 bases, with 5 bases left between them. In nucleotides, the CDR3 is TGTGCCAGCTCACCTAGTGCTAACTATGGCTACACCTTC. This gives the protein CASSPSANYGYTF.

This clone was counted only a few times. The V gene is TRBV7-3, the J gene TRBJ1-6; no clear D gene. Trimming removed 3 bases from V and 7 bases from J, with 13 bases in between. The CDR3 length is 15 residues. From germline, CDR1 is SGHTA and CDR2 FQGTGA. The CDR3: CASSLQPGINSPLHF. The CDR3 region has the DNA TGTGCCAGCAGCTTGCAACCCGGGATCAATTCACCCCTCCACTTT. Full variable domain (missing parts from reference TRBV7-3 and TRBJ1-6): GAGVSQTPSNKVTEKGKYVELRCDPISGHTALYWYRQSLGQGPEFLIYFQGTGAADDSGLPNDRFFAVRPEGSVSTLKIQRTERGDSAVYLCASSLQPGINSPLHFGNGTRLTVT.

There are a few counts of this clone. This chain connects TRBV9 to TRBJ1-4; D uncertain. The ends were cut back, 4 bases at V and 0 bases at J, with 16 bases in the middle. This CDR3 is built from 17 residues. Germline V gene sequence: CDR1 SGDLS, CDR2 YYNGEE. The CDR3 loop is CASSSPRGPATNEKLFF. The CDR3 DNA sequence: TGTGCCAGCAGCTCACCGCGGGGTCCTGCAACTAATGAAAAACTGTTTTTT.

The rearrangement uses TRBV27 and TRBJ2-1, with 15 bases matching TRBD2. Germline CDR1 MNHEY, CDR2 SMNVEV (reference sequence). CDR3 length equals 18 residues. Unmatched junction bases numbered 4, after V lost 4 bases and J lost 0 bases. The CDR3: CASSSRTSGGASYNEQFF. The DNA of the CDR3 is TGTGCCAGCAGTTCGAGGACTAGCGGGGGGGCCTCCTACAATGAGCAGTTCTTC.

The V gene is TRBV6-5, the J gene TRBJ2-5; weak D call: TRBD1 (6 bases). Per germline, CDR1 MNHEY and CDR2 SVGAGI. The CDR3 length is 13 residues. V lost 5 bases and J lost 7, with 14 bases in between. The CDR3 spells CASSQTGSGTQYF. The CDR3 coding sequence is TGTGCCAGCAGTCAAACAGGGTCTGGGACCCAGTACTTC.

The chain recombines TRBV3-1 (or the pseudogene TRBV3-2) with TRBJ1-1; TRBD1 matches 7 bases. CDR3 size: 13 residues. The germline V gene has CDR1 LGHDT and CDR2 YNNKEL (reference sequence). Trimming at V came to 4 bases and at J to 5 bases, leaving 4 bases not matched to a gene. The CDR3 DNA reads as TGTGCCAGCAGCCGCAGGGGGGGAACTGAAGCTTTCTTT. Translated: CASSRRGGTEAFF.

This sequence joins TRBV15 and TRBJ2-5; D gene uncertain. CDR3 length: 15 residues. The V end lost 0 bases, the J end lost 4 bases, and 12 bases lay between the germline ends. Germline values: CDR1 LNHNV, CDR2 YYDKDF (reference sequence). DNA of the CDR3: TGTGCCACCAGCAGAGATGGGGATCCGGCAGAGACCCAGTACTTC. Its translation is CATSRDGDPAETQYF.

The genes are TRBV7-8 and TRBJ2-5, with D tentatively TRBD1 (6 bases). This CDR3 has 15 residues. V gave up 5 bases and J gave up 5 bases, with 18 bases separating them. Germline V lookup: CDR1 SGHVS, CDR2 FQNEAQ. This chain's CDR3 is CASSPGTPTGETQYF. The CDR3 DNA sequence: TGTGCCAGCAGCCCAGGGACACCCACGGGGGAGACCCAGTACTTC.